This T cell receptor beta chain was captured by sequencing in a study of T cell responses to AZD1222 COVID-19 vaccine. The V and J ends lost 7 bases and 4 bases, in that order; junction bases with no gene match: 7. The CDR3 length is 13 residues. Assay used: immunoSEQ multiplex PCR; TCRdb lists only in-frame clones, some missing. This sample carries 130,000 to 150,000 clones, 86% of them seen once, and the ten largest clones take about 5.4%. The J gene is TRBJ2-7, the V gene TRBV12-3 or TRBV12-4; 7 bases map to TRBD2. Sequencing used peripheral blood, obtained 28 days after the second AZD1222 dose. The source of this sequence is an adult who received the AZD1222 COVID-19 vaccine. The CDR3 region has the DNA TGTGCCAGCACTAGTAACGGGGGGTACGAGCAGTACTTC. Translated: CASTSNGGYEQYF.